The present T cell receptor (beta chain) was sequenced within a study of T cells of healthy individuals. TCRdb fed the 5' RACE reads into MiXCR, producing one record per CDR3 protein. The sample gives over 40,000 distinct CDR3 sequences, around 4.5% of which show up once; about 9% is in the top ten. Trimming shortened V by 8 bases and J by 0 bases, and 17 bases separated the two germline ends. The CDR3 has 15 residues. Germline values: CDR1 LGHDT, CDR2 YNNKEL (reference sequence). This TCR derives from a human donor in good health. This chain links TRBV3-1 with TRBJ2-7, with a possible D match to TRBD2 (6 bases). For the CDR3, the DNA is TGTGCCAGCGCCGAATGGGGCGGGGTCTCCTACGAGCAGTACTTC. It is translated as CASAEWGGVSYEQYF.